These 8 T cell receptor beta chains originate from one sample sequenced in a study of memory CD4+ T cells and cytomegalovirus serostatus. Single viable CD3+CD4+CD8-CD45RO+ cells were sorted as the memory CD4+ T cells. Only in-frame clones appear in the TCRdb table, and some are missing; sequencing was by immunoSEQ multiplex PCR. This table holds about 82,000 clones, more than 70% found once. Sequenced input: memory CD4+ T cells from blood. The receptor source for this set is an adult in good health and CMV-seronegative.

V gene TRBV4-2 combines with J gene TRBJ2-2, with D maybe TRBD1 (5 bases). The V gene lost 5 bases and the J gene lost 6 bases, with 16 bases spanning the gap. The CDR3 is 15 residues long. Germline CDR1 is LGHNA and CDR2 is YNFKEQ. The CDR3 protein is CASSLDSLRAGELFF. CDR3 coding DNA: TGTGCCAGCAGCTTAGACAGCTTAAGGGCCGGGGAGCTGTTTTTT.

The CDR3 loop reads CASSLAGLDGYTF. CDR3 sequence (DNA): TGTGCCAGCAGCTTAGCCGGTCTCGATGGCTACACCTTC. The chain joins TRBV11-3 to TRBJ1-2; D remains ambiguous. The germline gives CDR1 SGHNT, CDR2 YENEEA. This CDR3 is built from 13 residues. V lost 1 base to trimming and J lost 6 bases, with 9 bases between them.

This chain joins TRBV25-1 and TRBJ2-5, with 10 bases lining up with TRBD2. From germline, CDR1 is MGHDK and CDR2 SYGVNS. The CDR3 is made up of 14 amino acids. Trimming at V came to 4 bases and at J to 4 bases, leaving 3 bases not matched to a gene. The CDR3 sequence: CASSGSGGRETQYF. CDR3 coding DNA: TGTGCCAGCAGTGGTAGCGGGGGGCGAGAGACCCAGTACTTC.

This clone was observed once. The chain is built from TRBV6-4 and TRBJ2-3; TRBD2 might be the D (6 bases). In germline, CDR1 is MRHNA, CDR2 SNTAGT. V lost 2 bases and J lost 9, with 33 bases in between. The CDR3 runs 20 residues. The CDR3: CASSDLTIYSGYLPSGTQYF. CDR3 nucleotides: TGTGCCAGCAGTGACCTAACAATTTACAGCGGGTACTTACCCTCGGGGACGCAGTATTTT.

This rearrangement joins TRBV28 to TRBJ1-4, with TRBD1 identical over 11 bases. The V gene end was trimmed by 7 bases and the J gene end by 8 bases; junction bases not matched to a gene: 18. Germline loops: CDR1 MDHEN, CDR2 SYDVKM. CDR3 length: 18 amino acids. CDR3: CASIKSRDRGAMWEKLFF. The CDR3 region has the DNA TGTGCCAGCATTAAATCGCGGGACAGGGGGGCCATGTGGGAAAAACTGTTTTTT.

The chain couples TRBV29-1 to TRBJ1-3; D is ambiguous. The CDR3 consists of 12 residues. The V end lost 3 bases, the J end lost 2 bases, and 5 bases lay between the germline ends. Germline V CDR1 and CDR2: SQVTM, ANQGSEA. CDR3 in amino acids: CSVDTAGNTIYF. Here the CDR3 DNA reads TGCAGCGTTGATACAGCTGGAAACACCATATATTTT.

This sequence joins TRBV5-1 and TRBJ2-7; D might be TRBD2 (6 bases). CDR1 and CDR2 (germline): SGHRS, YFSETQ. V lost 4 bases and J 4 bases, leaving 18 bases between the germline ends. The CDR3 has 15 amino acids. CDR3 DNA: TGCGCCAGCAGCCCCCTGGAGGGCAGGCCTTACGAGCAGTACTTC. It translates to CASSPLEGRPYEQYF.

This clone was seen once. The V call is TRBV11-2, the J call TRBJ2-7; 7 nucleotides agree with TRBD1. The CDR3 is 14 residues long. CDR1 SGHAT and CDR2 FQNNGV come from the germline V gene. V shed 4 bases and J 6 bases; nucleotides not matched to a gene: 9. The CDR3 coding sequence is TGTGCCAGCAGCTCCTGGACAGGTTTTTTCGAGCAGTACTTC. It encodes CASSSWTGFFEQYF. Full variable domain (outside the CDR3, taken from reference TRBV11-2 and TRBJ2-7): EAGVAQSPRYKIIEKRQSVAFWCNPISGHATLYWYQQILGQGPKLLIQFQNNGVVDDSQLPKDRFSAERLKGVDSTLKIQPAKLEDSAVYLCASSSWTGFFEQYFGPGTRLTVT.